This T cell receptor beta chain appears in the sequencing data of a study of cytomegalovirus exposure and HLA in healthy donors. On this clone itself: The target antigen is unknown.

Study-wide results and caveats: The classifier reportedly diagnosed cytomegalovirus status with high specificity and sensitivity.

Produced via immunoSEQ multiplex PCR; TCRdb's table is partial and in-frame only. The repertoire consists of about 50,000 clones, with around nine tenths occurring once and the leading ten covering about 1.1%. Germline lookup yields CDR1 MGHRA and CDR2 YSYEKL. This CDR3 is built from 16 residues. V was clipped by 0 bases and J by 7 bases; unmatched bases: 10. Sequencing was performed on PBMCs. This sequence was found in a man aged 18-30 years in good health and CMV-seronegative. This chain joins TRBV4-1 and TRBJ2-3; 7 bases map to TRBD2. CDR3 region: CASSQDSREPSYTQYF. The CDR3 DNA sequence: TGCGCCAGCAGCCAAGACTCGCGGGAGCCCTCCTATACGCAGTATTTT.